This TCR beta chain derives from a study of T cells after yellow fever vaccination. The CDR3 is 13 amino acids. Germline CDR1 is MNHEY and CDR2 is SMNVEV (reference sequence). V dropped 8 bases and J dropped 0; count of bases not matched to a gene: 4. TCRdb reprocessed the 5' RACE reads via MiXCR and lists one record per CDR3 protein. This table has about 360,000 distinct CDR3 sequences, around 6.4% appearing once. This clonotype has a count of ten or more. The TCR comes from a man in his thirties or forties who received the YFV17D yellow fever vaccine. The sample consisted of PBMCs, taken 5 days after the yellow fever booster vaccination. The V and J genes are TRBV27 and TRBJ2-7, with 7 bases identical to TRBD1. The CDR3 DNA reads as TGTGCCAGCGCCCGACAGGGCTCCTACGAGCAGTACTTC. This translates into CASARQGSYEQYF.